A single sample is the source of the 4 T cell receptor beta chains below, sequenced in a study of blood T cell repertoires in COVID-19. TCRdb keeps only in-frame clones here, not all; method: immunoSEQ multiplex PCR. The sample carries around 15,000 clones, roughly nine tenths recorded once. Sequenced: peripheral blood. The receptors come from a man aged 80 or over with acute or convalescent COVID-19.

The genes are TRBV18 and TRBJ2-1; 10 bases map to TRBD2. V gave up 4 bases and J gave up 6 bases; unmatched junction bases: 9. The CDR3 is 16 residues long. Germline V lookup: CDR1 KGHSH, CDR2 LQKENI. CDR3 region: CASSRQGAGGSNEQFF. The CDR3 nucleotides read TGTGCCAGCTCACGCCAGGGAGCGGGAGGGTCCAATGAGCAGTTCTTC.

The V gene is TRBV25-1, the J gene TRBJ1-5; the D is unclear. This CDR3 region has 15 residues. V dropped 7 bases and J dropped 5 bases, with 18 bases sitting between them. Germline V CDR1 and CDR2: MGHDK, SYGVNS. CDR3 sequence: CASNPVLAFHQPQHF. CDR3 coding DNA: TGTGCCAGCAACCCAGTATTGGCCTTCCATCAGCCCCAGCATTTT.

The chain employs TRBV14 and TRBJ1-1, with a tentative D call TRBD1 (5 bases). Trimming pared 0 bases from V and 6 bases from J, leaving 17 bases between. The CDR3 is made up of 16 amino acids. Germline V gene sequence: CDR1 SGHDN, CDR2 FVKESK. In DNA form, the CDR3 reads TGTGCCAGCAGCCAAGATTTTTTAGAGGGGAGGTCTGAAGCTTTCTTT. Protein: CASSQDFLEGRSEAFF.

This sequence joins TRBV5-6 and TRBJ2-7; a weak D match, TRBD2 (5 bases). V lost 4 bases, J lost 1 base, and 9 bases lay in between. The CDR3 has 13 residues. Germline values: CDR1 SGHDT, CDR2 YYEEEE. CDR3 residues: CASSPGISYEQYF. The DNA for the CDR3 is TGTGCCAGCAGCCCGGGAATTTCCTACGAGCAGTACTTC.